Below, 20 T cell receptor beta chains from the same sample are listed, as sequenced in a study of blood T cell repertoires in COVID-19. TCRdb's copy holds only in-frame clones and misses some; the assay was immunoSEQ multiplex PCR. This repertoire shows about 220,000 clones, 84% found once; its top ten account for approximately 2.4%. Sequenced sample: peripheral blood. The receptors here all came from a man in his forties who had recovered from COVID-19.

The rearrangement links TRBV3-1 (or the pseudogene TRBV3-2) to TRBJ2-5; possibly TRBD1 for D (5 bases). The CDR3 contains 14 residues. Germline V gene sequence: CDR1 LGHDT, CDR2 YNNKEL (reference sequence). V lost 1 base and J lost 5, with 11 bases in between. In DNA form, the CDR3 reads TGTGCCAGCAGCCAAGGGACAAGGTTTGAGACCCAGTACTTC. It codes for CASSQGTRFETQYF.

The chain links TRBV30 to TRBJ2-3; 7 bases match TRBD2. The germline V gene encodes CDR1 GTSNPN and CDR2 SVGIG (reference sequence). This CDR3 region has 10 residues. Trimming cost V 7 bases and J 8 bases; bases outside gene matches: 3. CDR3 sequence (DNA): TGTGCCTACAGACTAGCTACGCAGTATTTT. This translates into CAYRLATQYF.

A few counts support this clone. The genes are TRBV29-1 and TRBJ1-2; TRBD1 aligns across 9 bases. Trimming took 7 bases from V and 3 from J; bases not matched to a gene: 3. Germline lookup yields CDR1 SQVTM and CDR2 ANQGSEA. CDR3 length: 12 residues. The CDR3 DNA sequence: TGCAGCGCATGGACAGGGGACTATGGCTACACCTTC. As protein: CSAWTGDYGYTF.

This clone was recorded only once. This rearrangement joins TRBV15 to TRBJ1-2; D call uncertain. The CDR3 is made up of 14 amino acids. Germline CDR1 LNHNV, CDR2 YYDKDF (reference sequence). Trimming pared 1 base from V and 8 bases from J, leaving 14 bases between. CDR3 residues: CATSRGSILEGYTF. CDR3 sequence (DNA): TGTGCCACCAGCAGAGGGAGTATCTTGGAAGGCTACACCTTC.

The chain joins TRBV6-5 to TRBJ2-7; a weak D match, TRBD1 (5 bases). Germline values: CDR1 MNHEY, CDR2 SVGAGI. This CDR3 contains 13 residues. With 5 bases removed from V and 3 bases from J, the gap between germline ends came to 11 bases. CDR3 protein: CASSLTGFYEQYF. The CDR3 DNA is TGTGCCAGCAGTCTAACAGGCTTCTACGAGCAGTACTTC.

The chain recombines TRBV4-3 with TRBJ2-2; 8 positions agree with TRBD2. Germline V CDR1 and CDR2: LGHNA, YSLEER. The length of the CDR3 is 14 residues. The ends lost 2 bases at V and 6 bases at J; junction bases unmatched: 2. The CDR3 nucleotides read TGCGCCAGCAGCCAACAGCGGGAGTCCGGGGAGCTGTTTTTT. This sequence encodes CASSQQRESGELFF.

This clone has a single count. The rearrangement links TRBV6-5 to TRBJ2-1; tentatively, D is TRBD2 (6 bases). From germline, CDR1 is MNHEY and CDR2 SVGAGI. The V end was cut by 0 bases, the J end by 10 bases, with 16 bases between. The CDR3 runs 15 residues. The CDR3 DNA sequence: TGTGCCAGCAGTTACTCAAGGCTCCCCCGGGAGGAGCAGTTCTTC. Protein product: CASSYSRLPREEQFF.

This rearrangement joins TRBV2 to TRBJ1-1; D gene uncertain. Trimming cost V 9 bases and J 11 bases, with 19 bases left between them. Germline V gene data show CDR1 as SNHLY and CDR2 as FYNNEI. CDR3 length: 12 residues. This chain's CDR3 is CASTIGPGDAFF. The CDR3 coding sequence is TGTGCCAGTACCATCGGTCCGGGAGATGCTTTCTTT.

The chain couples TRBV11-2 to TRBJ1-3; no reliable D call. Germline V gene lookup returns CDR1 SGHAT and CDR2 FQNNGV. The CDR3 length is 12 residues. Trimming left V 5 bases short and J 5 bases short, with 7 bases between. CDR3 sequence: CASSLNRNTIYF. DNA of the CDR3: TGTGCCAGCAGCCTTAATCGAAACACCATATATTTT.

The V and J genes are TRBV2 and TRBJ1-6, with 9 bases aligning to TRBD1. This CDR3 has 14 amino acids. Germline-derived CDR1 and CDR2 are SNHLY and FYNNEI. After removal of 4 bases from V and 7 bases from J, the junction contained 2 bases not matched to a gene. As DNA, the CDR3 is TGTGCCAGCAGTGCGGGACAGGGAAATTCACCCCTCCACTTT. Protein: CASSAGQGNSPLHF.

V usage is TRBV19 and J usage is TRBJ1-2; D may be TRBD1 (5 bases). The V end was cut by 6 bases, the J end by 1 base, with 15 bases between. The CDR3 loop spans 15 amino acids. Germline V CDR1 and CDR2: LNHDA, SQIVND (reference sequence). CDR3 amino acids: CASRSGAVDNYGYTF. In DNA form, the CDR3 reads TGTGCCAGTAGATCTGGGGCAGTCGATAACTATGGCTACACCTTC. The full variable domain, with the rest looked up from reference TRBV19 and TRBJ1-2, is DGGITQSPKYLFRKEGQNVTLSCEQNLNHDAMYWYRQDPGQGLRLIYYSQIVNDFQKGDIAEGYSVSREKKESFPLTVTSAQKNPTAFYLCASRSGAVDNYGYTFGSGTRLTVV.

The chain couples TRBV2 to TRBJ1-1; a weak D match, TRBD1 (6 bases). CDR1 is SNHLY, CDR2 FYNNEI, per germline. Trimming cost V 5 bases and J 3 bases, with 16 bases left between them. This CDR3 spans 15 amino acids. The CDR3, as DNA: TGTGCCAGCAGTCAGAGGGGGATGGATGACACTGAAGCTTTCTTT. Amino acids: CASSQRGMDDTEAFF.

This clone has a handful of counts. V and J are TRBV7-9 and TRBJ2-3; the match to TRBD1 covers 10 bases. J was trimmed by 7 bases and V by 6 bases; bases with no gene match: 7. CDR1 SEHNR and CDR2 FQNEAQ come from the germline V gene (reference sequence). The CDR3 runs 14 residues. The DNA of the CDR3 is TGTGCCAGCAGTTTCGGGACAGGGGCTTATACGCAGTATTTT. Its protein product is CASSFGTGAYTQYF.

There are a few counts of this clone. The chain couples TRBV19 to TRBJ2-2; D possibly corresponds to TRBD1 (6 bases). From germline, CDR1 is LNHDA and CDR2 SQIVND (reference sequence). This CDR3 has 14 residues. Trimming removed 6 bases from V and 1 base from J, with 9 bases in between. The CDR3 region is CASRSGQNTGELFF. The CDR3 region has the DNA TGTGCCAGTAGATCGGGACAGAACACCGGGGAGCTGTTTTTT.

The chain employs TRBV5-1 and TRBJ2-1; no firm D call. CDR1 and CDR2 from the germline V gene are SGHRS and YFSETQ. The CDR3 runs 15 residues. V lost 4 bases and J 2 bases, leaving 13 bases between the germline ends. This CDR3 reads CASSPAPEAYNEQFF. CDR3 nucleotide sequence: TGCGCCAGCAGCCCGGCCCCCGAGGCCTACAATGAGCAGTTCTTC.

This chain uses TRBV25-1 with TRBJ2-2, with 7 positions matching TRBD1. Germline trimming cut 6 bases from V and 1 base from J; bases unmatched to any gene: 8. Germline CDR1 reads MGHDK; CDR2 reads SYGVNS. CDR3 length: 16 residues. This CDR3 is CASRGITGENTGELFF. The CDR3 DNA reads TGTGCCAGCAGGGGGATAACAGGGGAGAACACCGGGGAGCTGTTTTTT.

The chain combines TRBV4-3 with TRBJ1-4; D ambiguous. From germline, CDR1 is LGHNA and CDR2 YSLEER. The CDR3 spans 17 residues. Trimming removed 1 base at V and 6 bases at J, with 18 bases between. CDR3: CASSQGAARQPYEKLFF. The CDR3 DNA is TGCGCCAGCAGCCAAGGGGCCGCGCGCCAGCCCTATGAAAAACTGTTTTTT.

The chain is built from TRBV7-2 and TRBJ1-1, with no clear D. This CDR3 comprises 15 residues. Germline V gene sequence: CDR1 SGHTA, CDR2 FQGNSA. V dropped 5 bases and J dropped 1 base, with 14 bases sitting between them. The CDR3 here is CASSPRGGPNTEAFF. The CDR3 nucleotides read TGTGCCAGCAGCCCGCGTGGAGGTCCGAACACTGAAGCTTTCTTT.

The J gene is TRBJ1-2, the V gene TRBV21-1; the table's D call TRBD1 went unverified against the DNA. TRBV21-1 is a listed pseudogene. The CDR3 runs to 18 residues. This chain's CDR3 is CASSSELPHNRGGYGYTF. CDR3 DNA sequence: TGTGCCAGCAGCTCGGAACTCCCCCACAACAGGGGCGGCTATGGCTACACCTTC.

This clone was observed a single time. CDR3 in DNA: TGTGCCAGCAGCCCGACTAGCGGGAGGGAAGAGACCCAGTACTTC. Its protein product is CASSPTSGREETQYF. The chain is built from TRBV7-8 and TRBJ2-5; 14 positions match TRBD2. CDR1 SGHVS and CDR2 FQNEAQ come from the germline V gene. This CDR3 spans 15 amino acids. V lost 5 bases, J lost 3 bases, and 2 bases stayed unmatched.